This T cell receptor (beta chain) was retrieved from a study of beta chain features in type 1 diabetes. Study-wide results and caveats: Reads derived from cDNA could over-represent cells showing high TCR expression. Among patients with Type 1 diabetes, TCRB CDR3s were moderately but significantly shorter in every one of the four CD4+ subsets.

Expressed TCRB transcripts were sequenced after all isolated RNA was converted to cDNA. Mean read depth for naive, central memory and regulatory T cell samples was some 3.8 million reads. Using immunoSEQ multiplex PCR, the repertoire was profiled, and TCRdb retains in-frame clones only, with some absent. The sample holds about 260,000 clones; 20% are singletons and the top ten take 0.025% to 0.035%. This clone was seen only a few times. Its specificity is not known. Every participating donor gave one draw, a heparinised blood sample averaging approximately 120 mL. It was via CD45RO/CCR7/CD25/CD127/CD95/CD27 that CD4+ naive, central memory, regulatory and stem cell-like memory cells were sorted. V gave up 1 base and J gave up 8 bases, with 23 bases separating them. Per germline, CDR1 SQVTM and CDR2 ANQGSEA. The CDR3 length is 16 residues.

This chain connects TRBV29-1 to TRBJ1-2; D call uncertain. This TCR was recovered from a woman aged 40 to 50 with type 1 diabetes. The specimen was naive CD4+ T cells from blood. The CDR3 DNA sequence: TGCAGCGTTGAAGGGCCCGCTCCGACTCGGGTCTCGGGCTACACCTTC. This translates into CSVEGPAPTRVSGYTF.